This T cell receptor beta chain is drawn from a study of neurological immune-mediated disorders (dated by TCRdb to the late 2010s). A note on the overall study: Among the approximately 35 multiple sclerosis patients, relapsing-remitting MS accounted for around 30 and secondary progressive MS accounted for 3. Peripheral blood TCR-beta repertoires from HTLV-I-associated myelopathy (HAM/TSP) patients, multiple sclerosis patients and healthy controls were compared by UMI-based sequencing. Alongside PBMC samples, the set of about 100 TCR-beta libraries contained longitudinal samples, technical triplicates, and paired CD4+ and CD8+ T-cell subsets that had been sorted. The cohort included approximately 68 subjects: about 15 with HAM/TSP, some 35 with multiple sclerosis, and around 20 healthy controls. Findings and caveats that apply to the study as a whole: The MS cluster showed no association with clinical or MRI features, and the authors stated that larger cohorts are needed. Repertoires from 18 of 34 MS patients were grouped by phylogenetic analysis into a cluster of related CDR3 sequences, suggesting a possible repertoire-level signature. TCR clonal expansion was greatest in HAM/TSP patients and smallest in MS patients, who ranked below even healthy controls. Across subjects, expanded clones never shared an identical CDR3 amino acid sequence, which suggests that the TCR-beta repertoires in every group were private.

Points on this clonotype: Its antigen specificity is not known. Base qualities were left out, and no much larger clone turns up one base away.

CDR1 DFQATT and CDR2 SNEGSKA are derived from the germline V gene (reference sequence). The CDR3 has 15 amino acids, counting the end cysteine and phenylalanine. The kept DNA is CDR3 alone, 45 bases in frame from the first base. Deletion took 3 bases off V and 2 bases off J, with a span of 17 bases between the germline ends. Libraries from unsorted PBMCs were made from 2 million PBMCs kept in RNAlater at -80 degrees C until RNA extraction. The multiple sclerosis patients were enrolled in a US clinical protocol that used magnetic resonance imaging to evaluate disease progression. Peripheral blood underwent Ficoll-Hypaque density gradient centrifugation to isolate PBMCs, which were then cryopreserved in liquid nitrogen. cDNA was synthesized by template-switch 5'RACE using a primer carrying a 10-nucleotide random unique molecular identifier by which each TCR transcript was tagged. Over 190 million TCR-beta sequences, covering 15-18 subjects, were produced in each sequencing run. The RNeasy kit was used to extract total RNA. The KAPA Real-time Library Amplification kit was used to amplify TCR-beta VDJ regions with primers targeting the TCR constant region and the 5'RACE anchor. Sample indexes and Illumina adaptors were added in a first PCR, after which library yield was increased in a second PCR. The roughly 650 bp TCR product was size-selected on a 2% E-gel SizeSelection system after Ampure bead purification. Before pooling, library quality was assessed on a Bioanalyzer, concentration was determined with Qubit, and library quantification was performed with the Kapa Library Quantification kit. An Illumina HiSeq 2500 was used to sequence the libraries paired-end at 2 x 150 bp. To increase sequence diversity, roughly 24-32% phiX was spiked into each library pool. Regarding the original processing steps: The UMI-based MiGEC pipeline processed quality-filtered reads and removed over 75% of raw TCR sequences during error correction. VDJ genes were aligned to IMGT germline references, and clonotypes were defined by unique CDR3 amino acid sequence plus V-J genes. VDJtools evaluated clonal expansion, Shannon diversity and CDR3 relatedness (CalcPairwiseDistances, ClusterSamples); CLCbio workbench built phylogenetic trees. Using coefficient-of-variation modelling across technical triplicates, the study counted a clone as expanded if it had at least 8 unique UMIs. Through fastp at Q25 and MiXCR, TCRdb rebuilt clones from the public reads, retaining in-frame beta chains. All rows with the same CDR3 protein become a single entry with the most common DNA and genes. The V and J calls here are based on TCRdb, not the publication. In all, the sample holds about 46,000 distinct CDR3 sequences, and around 4% of those were seen once. Approximately 5.4% of the sample is in the top ten clones.

The source material was PBMCs. The sequence joins TRBV20-1 to TRBJ2-7, and TRBD2 may be the D gene, going by 7 matching bases. This sequence originates from a woman aged 55-70 years with multiple sclerosis. The DNA sequence follows: TGCAGTGCTAGGGGCTTTGGGGGGGGCACCTACGAGCAGTACTTC. Translated, this is CSARGFGGGTYEQYF.